The clone carrying this T cell receptor delta chain came up many times. What it recognizes is unknown. TCRdb assigns this DNA the protein of a much larger clone, which departs from its translation at residue 18; this likely reflects a read error, and the protein shown comes from translating the DNA. These data originate in a study of γδ T cells in repeated Plasmodium falciparum infection. Study overall: Some Malian samples span acute malaria episodes; others come from no-transmission periods. Whole-study results and caveats: Malian donors came from one small rural village, predominantly one ethnic group.

Vgamma9/Vdelta2+ and Vdelta2-negative gammadelta T cells were flow-sorted from PBMC for bulk sequencing. TCRdb called clones from the multiplex PCR reads again using CATT. The sample lists about 93,000 delta-chain clones, roughly 0.9% occurring once. Germline assignment: CDR1 TSWWSYY and CDR2 QGS. The CDR3 runs to 23 residues. The V and J ends lost 0 bases and 6 bases, in that order; junction bases with no gene match: 26. This TCR was sampled from a pool of human donors (malaria-infected and uninfected, not separated). The sample consisted of gamma-delta T cells from blood. The V gene is TRDV1, the J gene TRDJ1; 12 bases agree with TRDD3. The CDR3, as DNA: TGTGCTCTTGGGGAACTTGGCAAATTATCCCTCAAAGTACTGGGGGATACTGACTATAAACTCATCTTT. The encoded protein is CALGELGKLSLKVLGDTDYKLIF.